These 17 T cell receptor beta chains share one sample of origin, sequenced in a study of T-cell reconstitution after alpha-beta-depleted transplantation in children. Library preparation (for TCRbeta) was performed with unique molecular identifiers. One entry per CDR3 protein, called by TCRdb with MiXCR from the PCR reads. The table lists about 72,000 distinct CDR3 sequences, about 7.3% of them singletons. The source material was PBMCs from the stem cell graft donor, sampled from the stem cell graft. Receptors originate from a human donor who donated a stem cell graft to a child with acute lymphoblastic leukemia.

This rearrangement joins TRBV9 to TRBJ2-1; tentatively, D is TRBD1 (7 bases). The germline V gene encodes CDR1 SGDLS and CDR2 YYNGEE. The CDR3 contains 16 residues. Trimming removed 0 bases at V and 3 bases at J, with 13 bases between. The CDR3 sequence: CASSVGGDSYYNEQFF. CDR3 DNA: TGTGCCAGCAGCGTAGGCGGGGACAGTTACTACAATGAGCAGTTCTTC.

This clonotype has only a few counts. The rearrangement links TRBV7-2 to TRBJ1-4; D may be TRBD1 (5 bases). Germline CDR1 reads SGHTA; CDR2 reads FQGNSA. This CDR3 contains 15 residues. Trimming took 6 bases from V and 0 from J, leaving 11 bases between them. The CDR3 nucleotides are TGTGCCAGCAGTACCCAGACAGCAACTAATGAAAAACTGTTTTTT. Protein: CASSTQTATNEKLFF.

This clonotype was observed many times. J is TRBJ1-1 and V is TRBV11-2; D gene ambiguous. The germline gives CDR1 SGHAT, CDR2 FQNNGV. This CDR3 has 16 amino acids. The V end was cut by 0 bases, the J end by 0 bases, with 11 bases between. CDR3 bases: TGTGCCAGCAGCTTAGAAGGGCAGGCGATGAACACTGAAGCTTTCTTT. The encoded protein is CASSLEGQAMNTEAFF.

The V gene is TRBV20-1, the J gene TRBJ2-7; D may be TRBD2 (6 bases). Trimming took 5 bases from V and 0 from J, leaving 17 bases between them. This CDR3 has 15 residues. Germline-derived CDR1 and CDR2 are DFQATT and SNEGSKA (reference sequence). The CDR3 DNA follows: TGCAGTGCTCCTGCCTCCCGGGGGAGCTCCTACGAGCAGTACTTC. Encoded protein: CSAPASRGSSYEQYF.

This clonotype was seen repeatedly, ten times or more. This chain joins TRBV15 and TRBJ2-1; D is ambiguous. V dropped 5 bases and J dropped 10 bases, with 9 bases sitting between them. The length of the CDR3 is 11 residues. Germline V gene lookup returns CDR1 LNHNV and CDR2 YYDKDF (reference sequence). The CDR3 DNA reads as TGTGCCACCAGCGGCGACGGGGAGCAGTTCTTC. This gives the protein CATSGDGEQFF. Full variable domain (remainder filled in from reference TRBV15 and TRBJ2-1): DAMVIQNPRYQVTQFGKPVTLSCSQTLNHNVMYWYQQKSSQAPKLLFHYYDKDFNNEADTPDNFQSRRPNTSFCFLDIRSPGLGDTAMYLCATSGDGEQFFGPGTRLTVL.

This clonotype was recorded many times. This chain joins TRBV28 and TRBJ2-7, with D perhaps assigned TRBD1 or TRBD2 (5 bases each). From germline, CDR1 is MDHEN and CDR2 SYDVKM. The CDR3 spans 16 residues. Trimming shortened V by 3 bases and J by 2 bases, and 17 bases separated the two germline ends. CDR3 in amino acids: CASSLVGATTPYEQYF. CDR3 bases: TGTGCCAGCAGTTTGGTCGGGGCGACAACTCCCTACGAGCAGTACTTC.

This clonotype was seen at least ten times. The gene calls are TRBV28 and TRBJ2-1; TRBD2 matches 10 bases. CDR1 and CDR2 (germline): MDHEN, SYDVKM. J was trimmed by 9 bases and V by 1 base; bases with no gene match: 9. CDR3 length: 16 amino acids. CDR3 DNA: TGTGCCAGCAGTTTATACACTAGCGGGATCGGTGGTGAGCAGTTCTTC. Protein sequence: CASSLYTSGIGGEQFF.

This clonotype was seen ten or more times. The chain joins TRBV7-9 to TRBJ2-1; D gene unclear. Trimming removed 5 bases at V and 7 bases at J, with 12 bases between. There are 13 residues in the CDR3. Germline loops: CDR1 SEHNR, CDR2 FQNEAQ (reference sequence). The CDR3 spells CASSPAGTNEQFF. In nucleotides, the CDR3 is TGTGCCAGCAGCCCTGCCGGCACTAATGAGCAGTTCTTC.

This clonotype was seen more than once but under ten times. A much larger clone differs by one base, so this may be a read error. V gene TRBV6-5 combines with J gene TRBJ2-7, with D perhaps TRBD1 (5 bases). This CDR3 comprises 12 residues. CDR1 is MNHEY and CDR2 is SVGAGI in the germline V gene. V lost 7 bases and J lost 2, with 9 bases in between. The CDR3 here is CASMTATYEQYF. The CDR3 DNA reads TGTGCCAGCATGACAGCGACCTACGAGCAGTACTTC.

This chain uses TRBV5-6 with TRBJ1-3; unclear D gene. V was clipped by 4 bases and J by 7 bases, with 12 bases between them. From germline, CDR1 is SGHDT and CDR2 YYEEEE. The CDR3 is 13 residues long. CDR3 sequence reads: CASSVSGRNTIYF. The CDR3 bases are TGTGCCAGCAGCGTTTCAGGCCGGAACACCATATATTTT.

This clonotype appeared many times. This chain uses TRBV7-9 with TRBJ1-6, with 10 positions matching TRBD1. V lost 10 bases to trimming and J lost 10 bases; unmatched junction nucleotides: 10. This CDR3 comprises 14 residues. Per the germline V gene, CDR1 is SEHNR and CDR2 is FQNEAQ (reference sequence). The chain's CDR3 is CAIMGGTGESPLHF. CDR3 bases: TGTGCCATCATGGGGGGGACAGGGGAGTCACCCCTCCACTTT.

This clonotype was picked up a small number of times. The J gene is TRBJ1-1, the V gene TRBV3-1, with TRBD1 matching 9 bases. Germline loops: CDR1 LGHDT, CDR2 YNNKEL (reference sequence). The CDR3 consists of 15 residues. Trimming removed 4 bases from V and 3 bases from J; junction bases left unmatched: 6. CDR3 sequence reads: CASSPRDRGYTEAFF. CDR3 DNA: TGTGCCAGCAGCCCCCGAGACAGGGGGTACACTGAAGCTTTCTTT.

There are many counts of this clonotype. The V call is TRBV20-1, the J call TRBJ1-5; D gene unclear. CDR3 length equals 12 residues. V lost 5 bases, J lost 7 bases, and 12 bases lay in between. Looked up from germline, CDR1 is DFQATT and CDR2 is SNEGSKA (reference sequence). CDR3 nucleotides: TGCAGTGCTGAAGGACGGTTACAGCCCCAGCATTTT. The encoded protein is CSAEGRLQPQHF.

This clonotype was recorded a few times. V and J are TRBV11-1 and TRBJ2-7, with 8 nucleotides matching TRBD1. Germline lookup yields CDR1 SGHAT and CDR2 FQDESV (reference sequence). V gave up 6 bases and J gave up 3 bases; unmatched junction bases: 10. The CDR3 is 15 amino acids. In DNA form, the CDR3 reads TGTGCCAGCAGTTTAAGGGACAGGACCGACTACGAGCAGTACTTC. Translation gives CASSLRDRTDYEQYF.

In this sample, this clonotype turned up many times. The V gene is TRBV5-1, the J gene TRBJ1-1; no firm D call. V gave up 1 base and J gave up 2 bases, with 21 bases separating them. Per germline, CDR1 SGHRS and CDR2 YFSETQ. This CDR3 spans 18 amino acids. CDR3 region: CASSLNPLGRVENTEAFF. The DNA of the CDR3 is TGCGCCAGCAGCTTGAACCCTCTGGGAAGGGTGGAAAACACTGAAGCTTTCTTT.

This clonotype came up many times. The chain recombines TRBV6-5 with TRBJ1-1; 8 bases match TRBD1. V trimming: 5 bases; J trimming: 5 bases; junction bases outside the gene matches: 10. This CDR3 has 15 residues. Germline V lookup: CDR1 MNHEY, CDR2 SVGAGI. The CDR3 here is CASSRSQGALTEAFF. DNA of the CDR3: TGTGCCAGCAGTCGCTCCCAGGGGGCGTTGACTGAAGCTTTCTTT.

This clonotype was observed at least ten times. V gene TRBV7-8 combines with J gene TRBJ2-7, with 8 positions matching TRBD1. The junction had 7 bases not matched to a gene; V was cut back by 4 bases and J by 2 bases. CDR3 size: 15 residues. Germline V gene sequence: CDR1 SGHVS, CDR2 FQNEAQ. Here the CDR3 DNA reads TGTGCCAGCAGCTCGGACAGGGTTTTTCCCTACGAGCAGTACTTC. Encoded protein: CASSSDRVFPYEQYF.